Below, 25 T cell receptor beta chains from the same sample are listed, as sequenced in a study of blood T cell repertoires in COVID-19. TCRdb's copy holds only in-frame clones and misses some; the assay was immunoSEQ multiplex PCR. The sample has some 200,000 clones; over 60% are singletons. The sequenced sample was peripheral blood. The receptors here all came from a woman in her 70s with acute or convalescent COVID-19.

The CDR3 region is CAWGTGSGTEAFF. In DNA form, the CDR3 reads TGTGCCTGGGGCACAGGGTCCGGGACTGAAGCTTTCTTT. The rearrangement joins TRBV30 to TRBJ1-1; the D gene is possibly TRBD1 (6 bases). Germline V gene data show CDR1 as GTSNPN and CDR2 as SVGIG (reference sequence). The CDR3 is 13 amino acids. V was trimmed by 5 bases and J by 5 bases, leaving 15 bases between them. Complete variable domain (other parts from reference TRBV30 and TRBJ1-1): SQTIHQWPATLVQPVGSPLSLECTVEGTSNPNLYWYRQAAGRGLQLLFYSVGIGQISSEVPQNLSASRPQDRQFILSSKKLLLSDSGFYLCAWGTGSGTEAFFGQGTRLTVV.

The V call is TRBV1, the J call TRBJ2-5; whether TRBD2, the table's D call, matches the DNA was not checked. TRBV1 is a pseudogene locus. The CDR3 has 16 residues. The CDR3 sequence: CTSSQDEASGQETQYF. CDR3 DNA: TGCACCAGCAGCCAAGATGAAGCGAGCGGGCAAGAGACCCAGTACTTC.

The chain joins TRBV18 to TRBJ1-1; D perhaps matches TRBD1 (5 bases). Germline loops: CDR1 KGHSH, CDR2 LQKENI. Trimming cost V 1 base and J 4 bases, with 10 bases left between them. This CDR3 spans 14 amino acids. DNA for the CDR3: TGTGCCAGCTCACCACAAGGGCAGGGCACTGAAGCTTTCTTT. Amino acids: CASSPQGQGTEAFF.

This clone was observed a single time. The genes are TRBV18 and TRBJ2-1; TRBD2 matches 10 bases. With V trimmed by 0 bases and J by 6 bases, 2 bases remained unmatched. Per the germline V gene, CDR1 is KGHSH and CDR2 is LQKENI. CDR3 length: 15 residues. This CDR3 reads CASSPPERGGNEQFF. The CDR3 coding sequence is TGTGCCAGCTCACCACCCGAGCGGGGGGGCAATGAGCAGTTCTTC.

The CDR3 bases are TGTGCCATCAGTGAGTCTGACAGGGGAAGTGAGCAGTACTTC. Encoded protein: CAISESDRGSEQYF. The chain links TRBV10-3 to TRBJ2-7, with TRBD1 matching over 8 bases. CDR3 length: 14 amino acids. The germline gives CDR1 ENHRY, CDR2 SYGVKD. The junction had 5 bases not matched to a gene; V was cut back by 0 bases and J by 7 bases.

The chain uses TRBV5-1 and TRBJ2-3; tentatively, D is TRBD1 (6 bases). The germline V and J ends were trimmed by 4 bases and 2 bases, with 14 bases remaining between them. The CDR3 consists of 15 residues. In germline, CDR1 is SGHRS, CDR2 YFSETQ. This CDR3 is CASSALGDNTDTQYF. The CDR3 DNA sequence: TGCGCCAGCAGCGCCCTGGGGGACAACACAGATACGCAGTATTTT.

This chain connects TRBV6-4 to TRBJ2-2, with 9 positions matching TRBD2. V shed 4 bases, J shed 6 bases, and the junction held 0 bases outside the gene matches. This CDR3 has 13 amino acids. From germline, CDR1 is MRHNA and CDR2 SNTAGT. CDR3 bases: TGTGCCAGCAGTGGACTAGCGGCCGGGGAGCTGTTTTTT. Amino acids: CASSGLAAGELFF.

Here the CDR3 reads CASSQAWAGGLRYEQFF. The CDR3 DNA reads TGTGCCAGCAGCCAGGCCTGGGCGGGGGGACTTAGGTATGAGCAGTTCTTC. This chain uses TRBV7-9 with TRBJ2-1, with 8 bases aligning to TRBD2. This CDR3 spans 17 amino acids. The V segment lost 5 bases and the J segment 8 bases; nucleotides outside the gene matches: 17. Germline values: CDR1 SEHNR, CDR2 FQNEAQ (reference sequence).

The chain combines TRBV7-2 with TRBJ2-7; a possible D gene is TRBD2 (6 bases). V lost 4 bases to trimming and J lost 1 base, with 11 bases between them. The CDR3 runs to 14 residues. Germline V gene data show CDR1 as SGHTA and CDR2 as FQGNSA. CDR3: CASSWAGTSYEQYF. The CDR3 bases are TGTGCCAGCAGCTGGGCAGGGACTTCCTACGAGCAGTACTTC.

The chain combines TRBV6-5 with TRBJ1-2; D gene uncertain. V gave up 4 bases and J gave up 5 bases, with 14 bases separating them. The CDR3 length is 14 residues. Per the germline V gene, CDR1 is MNHEY and CDR2 is SVGAGI. The CDR3 sequence: CASSFWEEGYGYTF. CDR3 nucleotide sequence: TGTGCCAGCAGTTTCTGGGAGGAGGGTTATGGCTACACCTTC.

The V call is TRBV18, the J call TRBJ1-2, with D possibly matching TRBD1 (5 bases). Germline V gene lookup returns CDR1 KGHSH and CDR2 LQKENI. The CDR3 totals 14 residues. Between the trimmed V and J ends, which lost 3 bases and 4 bases, there was a span of 12 bases. For the CDR3, the DNA is TGTGCCAGCTCACCGGGGCCCTCCACCTATGGCTACACCTTC. Amino acids: CASSPGPSTYGYTF.

The chain links TRBV3-1 (or the pseudogene TRBV3-2) to TRBJ2-1, with D possibly being TRBD1 (7 bases). V gave up 0 bases and J gave up 2 bases, with 14 bases separating them. The CDR3 sequence is 17 residues long. From germline, CDR1 is LGHDT and CDR2 YNNKEL (reference sequence). Written as DNA, the CDR3 is TGTGCCAGCAGCCAAGATCCCCCAGGGGGGCCCTACAATGAGCAGTTCTTC. It codes for CASSQDPPGGPYNEQFF.

This clone was counted a single time. The V call is TRBV6-5, the J call TRBJ2-7; TRBD2 matches 12 bases. Unmatched junction bases numbered 5, after V lost 2 bases and J lost 6 bases. This CDR3 is 15 amino acids long. Looked up from germline, CDR1 is MNHEY and CDR2 is SVGAGI. CDR3 nucleotide sequence: TGTGCCAGCAGTTACACAAGGACTAGCGGGGTCGAGCAGTACTTC. It is translated as CASSYTRTSGVEQYF.

This rearrangement joins TRBV5-1 to TRBJ1-4; TRBD1 aligns across 9 bases. Germline V gene sequence: CDR1 SGHRS, CDR2 YFSETQ. V dropped 4 bases and J dropped 4; count of bases not matched to a gene: 5. CDR3 length: 15 residues. The DNA for the CDR3 is TGCGCCAGCAGCGGACAGGGGATAGGTAATGAAAAACTGTTTTTT. Encoded protein: CASSGQGIGNEKLFF. Looking up the rest from reference TRBV5-1 and TRBJ1-4 gives the full variable domain: KAGVTQTPRYLIKTRGQQVTLSCSPISGHRSVSWYQQTPGQGLQFLFEYFSETQRNKGNFPGRFSGRQFSNSRSEMNVSTLELGDSALYLCASSGQGIGNEKLFFGSGTQLSVL.

The gene calls are TRBV11-1 and TRBJ2-7; a weak D match, TRBD1 (5 bases). Deletions cut 2 bases from V and 7 bases from J, with 6 bases between. Germline V gene data show CDR1 as SGHAT and CDR2 as FQDESV (reference sequence). The CDR3 is 11 residues long. CDR3 protein: CASSLQGEQYF. CDR3 bases: TGTGCCAGCAGCTTACAGGGAGAGCAGTACTTC.

J is TRBJ2-1 and V is TRBV2; D may be TRBD2 (6 bases). The CDR3 has 16 amino acids. The germline V and J ends were trimmed by 6 bases and 4 bases, with 19 bases remaining between them. CDR1 is SNHLY and CDR2 is FYNNEI in the germline V gene. CDR3 nucleotides: TGTGCCAGCAGGGAGGGTTTCTCCACCCTGTACAATGAGCAGTTCTTC. Its protein is CASREGFSTLYNEQFF.

The chain has TRBV30 and TRBJ2-1; tentatively, D is TRBD2 (7 bases). The CDR3 is 14 residues long. Germline CDR1 GTSNPN, CDR2 SVGIG (reference sequence). V dropped 2 bases and J dropped 5 bases, with 13 bases sitting between them. CDR3 sequence (DNA): TGTGCCTGGAGTAGCGGAGGGGGGGACAATGAGCAGTTCTTC. Its translation is CAWSSGGGDNEQFF. Complete variable domain (other parts from reference TRBV30 and TRBJ2-1): SQTIHQWPATLVQPVGSPLSLECTVEGTSNPNLYWYRQAAGRGLQLLFYSVGIGQISSEVPQNLSASRPQDRQFILSSKKLLLSDSGFYLCAWSSGGGDNEQFFGPGTRLTVL.

This sequence joins TRBV13 and TRBJ1-6, with D maybe TRBD1 (5 bases). The CDR3 extends over 14 amino acids. V was clipped by 7 bases and J by 7 bases, with 14 bases between them. The V gene's germline CDR1 is PRHDT and CDR2 FYEKMQ (reference sequence). This chain's CDR3 is CASNTRDGNSPLHF. DNA for the CDR3: TGTGCCAGCAACACGCGGGACGGGAATTCACCCCTCCACTTT.

This rearrangement joins TRBV2 to TRBJ2-7, with D possibly being TRBD1 (5 bases). The germline gives CDR1 SNHLY, CDR2 FYNNEI. V lost 6 bases and J 3 bases, leaving 12 bases between the germline ends. The length of the CDR3 is 13 residues. This CDR3 is CASRGQANYEQYV. The CDR3 nucleotides read TGTGCCAGCAGGGGGCAAGCGAACTACGAGCAGTACGTC.

The CDR3 region is CASGEGFYGYTF. The DNA for the CDR3 is TGTGCCAGCGGGGAGGGTTTCTATGGCTACACCTTC. This chain connects TRBV6-6 to TRBJ1-2; D is unresolved. CDR3 length equals 12 residues. The V and J ends lost 8 bases and 4 bases respectively, with 11 bases between them. Germline assignment: CDR1 MNHNY and CDR2 SVGAGI (reference sequence).

The J gene is TRBJ1-6, the V gene TRBV19; unclear D gene. The CDR3 loop spans 13 amino acids. CDR1 LNHDA and CDR2 SQIVND come from the germline V gene (reference sequence). Between the trimmed V and J ends, which lost 5 bases and 8 bases, there was a span of 10 bases. In DNA, the CDR3 is TGTGCCAGTAGTCTGTGGTCGGATTCACCCCTCCACTTT. This translates into CASSLWSDSPLHF.

A single count supports this clone. The V gene is TRBV5-8, the J gene TRBJ1-1; D gene unclear. CDR1 is SGHTS and CDR2 is YDEGEE in the germline V gene. CDR3 length: 12 residues. Between the trimmed V and J ends, which lost 0 bases and 3 bases, there was a span of 3 bases. Here the CDR3 DNA reads TGTGCCAGCAGCTTGGCATACACTGAAGCTTTCTTT. Its translation: CASSLAYTEAFF. The full variable domain, completed using reference TRBV5-8 and TRBJ1-1, is EAGVTQSPTHLIKTRGQQATLRCSPISGHTSVYWYQQALGLGLQFLLWYDEGEERNRGNFPPRFSGRQFPNYSSELNVNALELEDSALYLCASSLAYTEAFFGQGTRLTVV.

In its sample, this clone was seen once. CDR3 DNA sequence: TGCGCCAGCAGATGGACAGGGGAGGGGGAGCTGTTTTTT. This translates into CASRWTGEGELFF. The chain links TRBV10-2 to TRBJ2-2; 9 bases fit TRBD1. The length of the CDR3 is 13 residues. V shed 6 bases and J 8 bases; nucleotides not matched to a gene: 4. From germline, CDR1 is WSHSY and CDR2 SAAADI.

The J gene is TRBJ2-5, the V gene TRBV2; 7 bases agree with TRBD1. The CDR3 extends over 14 amino acids. Germline assignment: CDR1 SNHLY and CDR2 FYNNEI. V shed 5 bases, J shed 2 bases, and the junction held 5 bases outside the gene matches. The CDR3 sequence is CASSRDRNQETQYF. The CDR3, as DNA: TGTGCCAGCAGTAGGGACAGAAATCAAGAGACCCAGTACTTC.

This sequence joins TRBV7-6 and TRBJ2-3; 12 nucleotides align to TRBD2. Germline lookup yields CDR1 SGHVS and CDR2 FNYEAQ. This CDR3 is 15 amino acids long. Unmatched junction bases numbered 5, after V lost 6 bases and J lost 4 bases. In DNA, the CDR3 is TGTGCCAGCAGTCCTCGGACTAGCGGGGCAGATACGCAGTATTTT. It encodes CASSPRTSGADTQYF.